The next 13 T cell receptor beta chains were all read from a single sample in a study of vaccination effects on CD4 cells after COVID-19. Before sequencing took place, the ViraFEST assay used viral peptide pools to expand antigen-specific CD4+ T cells. Having been cultured for roughly 9 days, the cells underwent CD4+ T cell isolation. These receptors are not linked to any known antigen. The protocol was immunoSEQ multiplex PCR, while the TCRdb copy is restricted to in-frame clones and leaves out a portion. The table has 70,000 to 95,000 clones, around four fifths seen once; the top ten hold 1.5% to 2%. The sample was CD4+ T cells from PBMCs cultured with HCoV-229E spike peptides, taken before COVID-19 vaccination. The source of these receptors is a human donor who received a COVID-19 vaccine.

The chain combines TRBV30 with TRBJ1-1, with D perhaps TRBD1 (6 bases). The V gene's germline CDR1 is GTSNPN and CDR2 SVGIG (reference sequence). The length of the CDR3 is 13 residues. V shed 5 bases and J shed 4 bases, with 14 bases lying between them. The CDR3: CAWAGGRGTEAFF. The CDR3 DNA reads as TGTGCCTGGGCGGGGGGCAGGGGCACTGAAGCTTTCTTT.

This clone was found a few times. This sequence joins TRBV5-4 and TRBJ2-2; D gene ambiguous. Germline CDR1 reads SGHNT; CDR2 reads YYREEE (reference sequence). The CDR3 runs to 12 residues. The V gene lost 2 bases and the J gene lost 6 bases, with 5 bases spanning the gap. In nucleotides, the CDR3 is TGTGCCAGCAGCTTTCAATCCGGGGAGCTGTTTTTT. Translated: CASSFQSGELFF.

V is TRBV28 and J is TRBJ2-5; the D gene could be TRBD1 or TRBD2 (6 bases each). V lost 5 bases and J 4 bases, leaving 20 bases between the germline ends. This CDR3 is 16 amino acids long. CDR1 and CDR2 (germline): MDHEN, SYDVKM. The CDR3 loop is CASSDGGFRSRETQYF. CDR3 bases: TGTGCCAGCAGTGACGGGGGCTTTCGGTCCCGAGAGACCCAGTACTTC.

This clone was counted a single time. Mismatch with germline at one junction end may stem from a read error. V is TRBV6-5 and J is TRBJ2-6; D unresolved. This CDR3 has 15 amino acids. Germline-derived CDR1 and CDR2 are MNHEY and SVGAGI. In DNA form, the CDR3 reads TGTGCCAGCACCGAGCGTGGCTCTGGGACCAACGTCCTGACTTTC. Residues: CASTERGSGTNVLTF.

The V gene is TRBV5-1, the J gene TRBJ2-7; D is undetermined. V shed 6 bases and J shed 0 bases, with 13 bases lying between them. Germline V lookup: CDR1 SGHRS, CDR2 YFSETQ. The CDR3 extends over 14 amino acids. CDR3 sequence: CASTIDPDSYEQYV. The DNA of the CDR3 is TGCGCCAGCACCATCGACCCCGACTCCTACGAGCAGTACGTC.

In nucleotides, the CDR3 is TGTGCCAGCAGCCTGTGGACCAATGAACCGCAGTATTTT. Amino acids: CASSLWTNEPQYF. This rearrangement joins TRBV7-2 to TRBJ2-3, with D unresolved. CDR3 size: 13 residues. With 5 bases removed from V and 10 bases from J, the gap between germline ends came to 16 bases. The V gene's germline CDR1 is SGHTA and CDR2 FQGNSA. Full variable domain (remainder filled in from reference TRBV7-2 and TRBJ2-3): GAGVSQSPSNKVTEKGKDVELRCDPISGHTALYWYRQSLGQGLEFLIYFQGNSAPDKSGLPSDRFSAERTGGSVSTLTIQRTQQEDSAVYLCASSLWTNEPQYFGPGTRLTVL.

This clone came up once. This chain connects TRBV19 to TRBJ1-5; D is perhaps TRBD1 (6 bases). The CDR3 spans 14 residues. Trimming pared 5 bases from V and 3 bases from J, leaving 11 bases between. Germline CDR1 and CDR2: LNHDA and SQIVND (reference sequence). The CDR3 sequence is CASSPGGHNQPQHF. DNA for the CDR3: TGTGCCAGTAGTCCGGGGGGACACAATCAGCCCCAGCATTTT.

V and J are TRBV18 and TRBJ2-7; tentatively, D is TRBD1 (6 bases). The CDR3 extends over 13 amino acids. Germline V gives CDR1 KGHSH, CDR2 LQKENI. The V gene lost 2 bases and the J gene lost 4 bases, with 9 bases spanning the gap. The CDR3 bases are TGTGCCAGCTCACCAGGGGGCCAATACGAGCAGTACGTC. Residues: CASSPGGQYEQYV.

The CDR3 nucleotides read TGTGCCACCAGTGATTGGACAGAAGCGACCCAGTACTTC. This sequence encodes CATSDWTEATQYF. J is TRBJ2-5 and V is TRBV24-1, with a tentative D call TRBD1 (6 bases). Germline V CDR1 and CDR2: KGHDR, SFDVKD. V was pared by 2 bases and J by 7 bases, with 10 bases between. The CDR3 has 13 residues.

The rearrangement uses TRBV9 and TRBJ2-5, with TRBD1 identical over 8 bases. Germline trimming cut 4 bases from V and 5 bases from J; bases unmatched to any gene: 4. From germline, CDR1 is SGDLS and CDR2 YYNGEE. The CDR3 is made up of 13 amino acids. Here the CDR3 reads CASSPRTGETQYF. CDR3 sequence (DNA): TGTGCCAGCAGCCCCAGGACAGGGGAGACCCAGTACTTC.

The genes are TRBV7-2 and TRBJ1-2; the match to TRBD1 covers 11 bases. The J segment lost 6 bases and the V segment lost 4 bases, leaving 13 bases of the junction unmatched. CDR3 size: 17 residues. CDR1 and CDR2 (germline): SGHTA, FQGNSA. The CDR3 nucleotides read TGTGCCAGCAGCTCAGGGACAGGGGGAATGAAATCGGATGGCTACACCTTC. Protein product: CASSSGTGGMKSDGYTF.

This clone was detected a few times. V and J are TRBV20-1 and TRBJ1-4; perhaps TRBD1 as D (6 bases). The germline gives CDR1 DFQATT, CDR2 SNEGSKA (reference sequence). Trimming left V 3 bases short and J 4 bases short, with 12 bases between. The CDR3 totals 14 residues. In nucleotides, the CDR3 is TGCAGTGCTAGTATAGGACAGTTTAATGAAAAACTGTTTTTT. Amino acids: CSASIGQFNEKLFF.

The rearrangement joins TRBV5-1 to TRBJ1-2; D call uncertain. The CDR3 is 13 residues long. Germline V CDR1 and CDR2: SGHRS, YFSETQ. V dropped 0 bases and J dropped 6 bases, with 9 bases sitting between them. The CDR3 region has the DNA TGCGCCAGCAGCTTGGTGGGTTCTGATGGCTACACCTTC. Encoded protein: CASSLVGSDGYTF.